The 24 T cell receptor beta chains below all came from one sample that was sequenced in a study of breast tumors, draining lymph nodes, adjacent tissues. Via MiXCR, TCRdb re-called the multiplex PCR reads, giving one row per CDR3 protein. Here the sample spans about 130,000 distinct CDR3 sequences, 21% being singletons. Samples came from axillary lymph nodes draining the breast cancer. The specimen sequenced was axillary lymph node tissue. These receptors all stem from a female donor with breast cancer. Some clones in this sample may be carry-over from other donors' samples.

In this sample, this clonotype turned up many times. V gene TRBV30 combines with J gene TRBJ1-3; D gene unclear. V lost 4 bases and J 0 bases, leaving 10 bases between the germline ends. Germline V CDR1 and CDR2: GTSNPN, SVGIG (reference sequence). The CDR3 consists of 14 residues. CDR3 residues: CAWNTESSGNTIYF. DNA for the CDR3: TGTGCCTGGAACACAGAGAGCTCTGGAAACACCATATATTTT. The entire variable domain, with the rest obtained from reference TRBV30 and TRBJ1-3, is as follows: SQTIHQWPATLVQPVGSPLSLECTVEGTSNPNLYWYRQAAGRGLQLLFYSVGIGQISSEVPQNLSASRPQDRQFILSSKKLLLSDSGFYLCAWNTESSGNTIYFGEGSWLTVV.

This clonotype was counted a few times. A much larger clone sits a single nucleotide away, making a read error possible. The rearrangement links TRBV11-3 to TRBJ2-3; D unresolved. V lost 4 bases and J lost 0, with 5 bases in between. CDR3 length: 13 amino acids. The germline V gene encodes CDR1 SGHNT and CDR2 YENEEA. The CDR3 spells CASSYESTDTQYF. CDR3 in DNA: TGTGCCAGCAGCTATGAGAGCACAGATACGCAGTATTTT.

Details on this clonotype: One end of the junction does not line up with germline, which may come from a read error. V and J are TRBV6-5 and TRBJ2-5, with TRBD1 matching 10 bases. CDR1 is MNHEY and CDR2 is SVGAGI in the germline V gene. CDR3 length: 15 amino acids. CDR3 bases: TGTGCCAGCAGTGAGCCGGGACAGGGGTCAGAGACCCTGTACTTC. Translation: CASSEPGQGSETLYF.

As regards this clonotype: This sequence may be a read error, since a much larger clone differs from it by one base. The J gene is TRBJ2-7, the V gene TRBV6-1; a weak D match, TRBD1 (5 bases). This CDR3 comprises 13 residues. The germline gives CDR1 MNHNS, CDR2 SASEGT. V lost 6 bases to trimming and J lost 2 bases, with 11 bases between them. The chain's CDR3 is CASSQGRAYEQYF. CDR3 nucleotides: TGTGCCAGCAGCCAAGGCAGGGCCTACGAGCAGTACTTC.

This clonotype was picked up many times. V is TRBV5-6 and J is TRBJ1-6; the D is unclear. CDR3 length equals 14 residues. Trimming shortened V by 2 bases and J by 11 bases, and 14 bases separated the two germline ends. CDR1 is SGHDT and CDR2 is YYEEEE in the germline V gene. This CDR3 reads CASSFGPRGPPLHF. In DNA form, the CDR3 reads TGTGCCAGCAGCTTTGGACCCCGGGGTCCACCCCTCCACTTT.

This clonotype showed up many times. This chain joins TRBV11-3 and TRBJ2-1, with D unresolved. Trimming removed 3 bases at V and 10 bases at J, with 7 bases between. CDR3 length: 11 amino acids. Germline V gene lookup returns CDR1 SGHNT and CDR2 YENEEA. The CDR3 nucleotides read TGTGCCAGCAGCTTTGAAAGGGAGCAGTTCTTC. This codes for CASSFEREQFF.

As regards this clonotype: Being one base from a much bigger clone, this may be a read error. Because it lacks the conserved phenylalanine or tryptophan at the end, this CDR3 is likely a read error. The V gene is TRBV12-3 or TRBV12-4, the J gene TRBJ2-5; 7 bases are shared with TRBD1. The CDR3 has 15 amino acids. Germline trimming cut 4 bases from V and 4 bases from J; bases unmatched to any gene: 9. Here the CDR3 reads CASSSRQGWAETQYL. The CDR3 nucleotides read TGTGCCAGCAGTTCGCGACAGGGTTGGGCAGAGACCCAGTACCTC.

In regard to this clonotype: Being one base from a much bigger clone, this may be a read error. The V and J genes are TRBV11-3 and TRBJ2-2, with D uncertain. CDR3 length: 19 amino acids. V was trimmed by 3 bases and J by 2 bases, leaving 22 bases between them. From germline, CDR1 is SGHNT and CDR2 YENEEA. CDR3 sequence (DNA): TGTGCCAGCAGCTTGTCCGAAGGGTTTCTAGGCACCAACACCGGGGAGCTGTTTTTT. Protein: CASSLSEGFLGTNTGELFF.

Of note for this clonotype: A much larger clone is a single base away; this may be a read error. The V gene is TRBV5-1, the J gene TRBJ2-2; D is unresolved. Germline V CDR1 and CDR2: SGHRS, YFSETQ. This CDR3 spans 14 amino acids. The CDR3 sequence: CAGSPSANTGELFF. For the CDR3, the DNA is TGCGCCGGCAGTCCTTCCGCGAACACCGGGGAGCTGTTTTTT.

In its sample, this clonotype was seen many times. This chain connects TRBV5-5 to TRBJ2-1, with a weak D call TRBD2 (6 bases). The ends were cut back, 4 bases at V and 7 bases at J, with 18 bases in the middle. The CDR3 covers 15 residues. Per germline, CDR1 SGHKS and CDR2 YYEKEE (reference sequence). This CDR3 reads CASSPLGGVQNEQFF. The CDR3 nucleotides are TGTGCCAGCAGCCCGCTCGGGGGAGTTCAGAATGAGCAGTTCTTC.

This clonotype was recorded at least ten times. V gene TRBV10-3 combines with J gene TRBJ2-3; tentatively, D is TRBD2 (6 bases). CDR1 and CDR2 (germline): ENHRY, SYGVKD. The CDR3 extends over 12 amino acids. V lost 7 bases and J 2 bases, leaving 7 bases between the germline ends. The CDR3 nucleotides read TGTGCCATCACTAGCGACACAGATACGCAGTATTTT. The encoded protein is CAITSDTDTQYF.

The table lists this clonotype with many counts. The genes are TRBV10-1 and TRBJ2-1, with D hard to call. Trimming took off 0 bases at V and 2 bases at J, with 5 bases between the two ends. The CDR3 is 14 residues long. CDR1 and CDR2 (germline): WNHNN, SYGVQD (reference sequence). This CDR3 is CASSESGTYNEQFF. CDR3 bases: TGCGCCAGCAGTGAGTCAGGGACCTACAATGAGCAGTTCTTC.

This clonotype was observed many times. This chain connects TRBV7-8 to TRBJ1-3; D perhaps matches TRBD1 (5 bases). Trimming shortened V by 7 bases and J by 1 base, and 14 bases separated the two germline ends. The germline CDR1 and CDR2 sequences are SGHVS and FQNEAQ. The CDR3 totals 15 residues. The CDR3 DNA is TGTGCCAGCATCGAAACGGGGGGTTCTGGAAACACCATATATTTT. Encoded protein: CASIETGGSGNTIYF. Together with reference TRBV7-8 and TRBJ1-3, the CDR3 gives the full variable domain: GAGVSQSPRYKVAKRGQDVALRCDPISGHVSLFWYQQALGQGPEFLTYFQNEAQLDKSGLPSDRFFAERPEGSVSTLKIQRTQQEDSAVYLCASIETGGSGNTIYFGEGSWLTVV.

This chain links TRBV5-1 with TRBJ1-1, with a tentative D call TRBD1 (6 bases). The V gene lost 0 bases and the J gene lost 5 bases, with 14 bases spanning the gap. Germline CDR1 and CDR2: SGHRS and YFSETQ. The CDR3 totals 15 residues. The CDR3 DNA follows: TGCGCCAGCAGCTTGGGGGGGCGGGGTGGGACTGAAGCTTTCTTT. Its protein is CASSLGGRGGTEAFF.

Points on this clonotype: A much larger clone is a single base away; this may be a read error. The CDR3 reads CSARRGQGLWPVQLVF. DNA for the CDR3: TGCAGTGCAAGAAGAGGCCAGGGGTTATGGCCGGTTCAACTGGTTTTT. The chain carries TRBV20-1 and TRBJ1-4, with a weak D call TRBD1 (6 bases). Germline CDR1 is DFQATT and CDR2 is SNEGSKA (reference sequence). This CDR3 spans 16 amino acids.

This rearrangement joins TRBV30 to TRBJ2-2, with D perhaps being TRBD1 or TRBD2 (5 bases each). Trimming left V 1 base short and J 1 base short, with 10 bases between. The CDR3 spans 15 residues. Germline V CDR1 and CDR2: GTSNPN, SVGIG (reference sequence). CDR3 region: CAWSGGAQNTGELFF. The CDR3 DNA follows: TGTGCCTGGAGTGGAGGGGCCCAGAACACCGGGGAGCTGTTTTTT.

This clonotype was counted ten times or more. The chain combines TRBV10-3 with TRBJ2-1; D call uncertain. The CDR3 runs to 21 residues. Germline loops: CDR1 ENHRY, CDR2 SYGVKD. V gave up 3 bases and J gave up 4 bases, with 31 bases separating them. The CDR3 sequence is CAISDRNSASGRDFSYNEQFF. The DNA for the CDR3 is TGTGCCATCAGTGATAGAAACAGTGCCAGTGGCCGAGATTTTTCTTACAATGAGCAGTTCTTC.

This chain links TRBV19 with TRBJ2-4; 10 bases are a match to TRBD1. The CDR3 consists of 16 residues. V lost 3 bases to trimming and J lost 3 bases; unmatched junction nucleotides: 5. From germline, CDR1 is LNHDA and CDR2 SQIVND (reference sequence). CDR3 amino acids: CASSISGQGVKNIQYF. The CDR3 DNA reads as TGTGCCAGTAGTATTTCCGGACAGGGGGTCAAAAACATTCAGTACTTC. The whole variable domain, filled in from reference TRBV19 and TRBJ2-4, reads DGGITQSPKYLFRKEGQNVTLSCEQNLNHDAMYWYRQDPGQGLRLIYYSQIVNDFQKGDIAEGYSVSREKKESFPLTVTSAQKNPTAFYLCASSISGQGVKNIQYFGAGTRLSVL.

This clonotype was counted many times. V and J are TRBV20-1 and TRBJ2-5, with TRBD2 matching 11 bases. The CDR3 runs to 13 residues. Germline V CDR1 and CDR2: DFQATT, SNEGSKA (reference sequence). J gave up 5 bases and V 5 bases, and 4 bases lay outside the gene matches. CDR3: CSAVAGGGETQYF. The CDR3, as DNA: TGCAGTGCTGTAGCGGGGGGGGGGGAGACCCAGTACTTC.

This clonotype was seen at least ten times. The V and J genes are TRBV20-1 and TRBJ2-7; TRBD2 aligns across 11 bases. This CDR3 has 19 residues. Unmatched junction bases numbered 21, after V lost 3 bases and J lost 5 bases. CDR1 is DFQATT and CDR2 is SNEGSKA in the germline V gene (reference sequence). The CDR3 DNA reads as TGCAGTGCTAGGGCCCGGTCGGGAGTAGCGGGAGGGATCGTCCACGAGCAGTACTTC. It specifies CSARARSGVAGGIVHEQYF.

In the case of this clonotype: A single base separates this from a much larger clone, so it may be a read error. The rearrangement uses TRBV27 and TRBJ2-7, with 8 nucleotides matching TRBD2. V dropped 11 bases and J dropped 2; count of bases not matched to a gene: 11. Germline loops: CDR1 MNHEY, CDR2 SMNVEV (reference sequence). The CDR3 has 14 residues. The CDR3 DNA follows: TGTGCCTCGCTGATGGCGGGAGGCACCTACGAGCAGTACTTC. Its protein product is CASLMAGGTYEQYF.

Many counts were recorded for this clonotype. The rearrangement uses TRBV27 and TRBJ2-7; TRBD2 matches 11 bases. Germline lookup yields CDR1 MNHEY and CDR2 SMNVEV (reference sequence). Trimming cost V 4 bases and J 1 base; bases outside gene matches: 6. The CDR3 has 16 amino acids. CDR3 nucleotide sequence: TGTGCCAGCAGTTCAACCGGGACTAGCGGATCCTACGAGCAGTACTTC. Translating gives CASSSTGTSGSYEQYF.

Concerning this clonotype itself: Since a much larger clone is just one base distant, this may be a read error. The rearrangement uses TRBV6-2 or TRBV6-3 and TRBJ2-2; 10 bases fit TRBD2. The germline CDR1 and CDR2 sequences are MNHEY and SVGEGT. CDR3 length: 16 amino acids. In DNA form, the CDR3 reads TGTGCCTGCAGTTTATGGAGCGGGAGGGACACCGGGGAGCTGTTTTTT. It specifies CACSLWSGRDTGELFF.

This clonotype appeared many times. This chain links TRBV5-1 with TRBJ2-1; D is perhaps TRBD1 or TRBD2 (5 bases each). The CDR3 has 15 residues. Germline lookup yields CDR1 SGHRS and CDR2 YFSETQ. V dropped 0 bases and J dropped 9 bases, with 16 bases sitting between them. CDR3 protein: CASSLDARPGGEQFF. CDR3 in DNA: TGCGCCAGCAGCTTGGATGCCCGACCTGGGGGTGAGCAGTTCTTC.